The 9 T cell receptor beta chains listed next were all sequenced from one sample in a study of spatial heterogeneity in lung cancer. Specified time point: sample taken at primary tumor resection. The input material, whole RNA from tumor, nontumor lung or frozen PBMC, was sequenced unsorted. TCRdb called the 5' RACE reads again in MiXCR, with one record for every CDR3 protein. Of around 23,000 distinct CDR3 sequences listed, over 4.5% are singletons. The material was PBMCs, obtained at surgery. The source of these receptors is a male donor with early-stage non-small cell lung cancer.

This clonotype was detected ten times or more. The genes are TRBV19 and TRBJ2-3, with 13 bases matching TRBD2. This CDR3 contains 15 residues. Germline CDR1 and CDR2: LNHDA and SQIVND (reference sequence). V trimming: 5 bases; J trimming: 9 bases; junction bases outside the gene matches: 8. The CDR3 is CASSWTSGRGDTQYF. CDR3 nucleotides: TGTGCCAGTAGTTGGACTAGCGGGAGAGGAGACACGCAGTATTTT. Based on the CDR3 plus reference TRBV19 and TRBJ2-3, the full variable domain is DGGITQSPKYLFRKEGQNVTLSCEQNLNHDAMYWYRQDPGQGLRLIYYSQIVNDFQKGDIAEGYSVSREKKESFPLTVTSAQKNPTAFYLCASSWTSGRGDTQYFGPGTRLTVL.

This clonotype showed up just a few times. For the CDR3, the DNA is TGTGCCAGCAGTCAGGTCGCCTACGAGCAGTACTTC. Translating it yields CASSQVAYEQYF. The chain links TRBV28 to TRBJ2-7; D gene unclear. This CDR3 is built from 12 residues. The V end lost 5 bases, the J end lost 2 bases, and 7 bases lay between the germline ends. The V gene's germline CDR1 is MDHEN and CDR2 SYDVKM.

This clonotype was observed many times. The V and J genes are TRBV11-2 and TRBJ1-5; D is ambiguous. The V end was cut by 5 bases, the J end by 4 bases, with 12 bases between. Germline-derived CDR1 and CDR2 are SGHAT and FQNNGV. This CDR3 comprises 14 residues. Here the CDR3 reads CASSQSGNNQPQHF. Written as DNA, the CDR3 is TGTGCCAGCAGCCAGTCCGGGAATAATCAGCCCCAGCATTTT. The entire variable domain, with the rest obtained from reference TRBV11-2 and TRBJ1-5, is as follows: EAGVAQSPRYKIIEKRQSVAFWCNPISGHATLYWYQQILGQGPKLLIQFQNNGVVDDSQLPKDRFSAERLKGVDSTLKIQPAKLEDSAVYLCASSQSGNNQPQHFGDGTRLSIL.

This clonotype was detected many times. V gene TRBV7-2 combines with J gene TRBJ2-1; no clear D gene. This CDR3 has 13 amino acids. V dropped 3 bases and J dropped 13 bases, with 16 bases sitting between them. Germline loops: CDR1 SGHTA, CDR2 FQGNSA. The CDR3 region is CASSLGPQAAQFF. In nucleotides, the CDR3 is TGTGCCAGCAGCTTGGGCCCCCAGGCCGCCCAGTTCTTC.

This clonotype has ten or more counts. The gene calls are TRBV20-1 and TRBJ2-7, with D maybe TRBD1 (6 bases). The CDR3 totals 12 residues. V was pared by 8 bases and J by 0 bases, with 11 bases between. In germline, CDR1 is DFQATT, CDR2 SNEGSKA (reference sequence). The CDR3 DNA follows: TGCAGTACAAACAGGGTCTCCTACGAGCAGTACTTC. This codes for CSTNRVSYEQYF.

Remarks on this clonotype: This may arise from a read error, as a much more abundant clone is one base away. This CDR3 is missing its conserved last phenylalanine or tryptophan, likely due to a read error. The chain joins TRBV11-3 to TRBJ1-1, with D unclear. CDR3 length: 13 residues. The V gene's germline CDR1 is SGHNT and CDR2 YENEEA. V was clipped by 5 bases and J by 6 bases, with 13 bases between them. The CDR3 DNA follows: TGTGCCAGCAGCCTCGTGCACGGAGCTGAAGCTTTCCTT. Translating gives CASSLVHGAEAFL.

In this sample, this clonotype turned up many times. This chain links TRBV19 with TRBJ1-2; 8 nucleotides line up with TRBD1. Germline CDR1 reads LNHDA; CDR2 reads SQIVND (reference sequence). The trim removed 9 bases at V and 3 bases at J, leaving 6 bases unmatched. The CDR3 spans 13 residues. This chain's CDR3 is CARIWGQDYGYTF. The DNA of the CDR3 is TGTGCCAGGATATGGGGACAGGACTATGGCTACACCTTC.

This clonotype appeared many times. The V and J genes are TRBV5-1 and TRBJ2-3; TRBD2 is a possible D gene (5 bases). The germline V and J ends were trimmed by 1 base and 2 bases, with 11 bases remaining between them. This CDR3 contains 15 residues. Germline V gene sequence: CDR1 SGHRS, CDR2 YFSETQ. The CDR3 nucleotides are TGCGCCAGCAGCTTGATCAGCGGCACCACAGATACGCAGTATTTT. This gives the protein CASSLISGTTDTQYF.

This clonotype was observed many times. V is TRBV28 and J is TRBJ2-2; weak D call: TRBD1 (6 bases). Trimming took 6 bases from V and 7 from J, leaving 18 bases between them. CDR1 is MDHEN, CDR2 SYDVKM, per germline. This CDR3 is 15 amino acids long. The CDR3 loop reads CASRSTGGGGGELFF. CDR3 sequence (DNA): TGTGCCAGCAGGTCAACTGGGGGCGGAGGCGGGGAGCTGTTTTTT.